Listed below are T cell receptor beta chains from one sample, sequenced in a study of PD-1 blockade in classical Hodgkin lymphoma. This table comes from immunoSEQ multiplex PCR, and its TCRdb copy is limited to in-frame clones, with some not included. The data contain about 14,000 clones, about 86% of them singletons. The sample consisted of CD4+ T cells from blood. The source of these receptors is a human donor with classical Hodgkin lymphoma. Each CDR3 is given with its conserved first and last residue. The order of the fields is CDR3 length, J gene, V gene, clone size, D gene, CDR3 DNA, CDR3 protein. A D gene is named only where the DNA matches it firmly. Clone size appears in some rows only: once, few, many, or a class for an expanded clone.

length: 14
J: TRBJ2-7
V: TRBV28
size: .
D: TRBD1
DNA: TGTGCCAGCAGTTTCAGACAGGGATTATACGAGCAGTACTTC
CDR3: CASSFRQGLYEQYF

length: 14
J: TRBJ2-3
V: TRBV7-9
size: .
D: .
DNA: TGTGCCAGCAGATTGTCTGTTAGCACAGATACGCAGTATTTT
CDR3: CASRLSVSTDTQYF

length: 15
J: TRBJ1-4
V: TRBV30
size: .
D: TRBD1
DNA: TGTGCCTGGAGTATCCGGACAGGGGGATCGGAAAAACTGTTTTTT
CDR3: CAWSIRTGGSEKLFF

length: 18
J: TRBJ1-2
V: TRBV7-8
size: .
D: .
DNA: TGTGCCAGCAGCTTAGCCGATCCAGGGTTTCTACTTAGTTATGGCTACACCTTC
CDR3: CASSLADPGFLLSYGYTF

length: 13
J: TRBJ2-2
V: TRBV11-2
size: .
D: .
DNA: TGTGCCAGCAGCTTTAATGGCCCCGGGGAGCTGTTTTTT
CDR3: CASSFNGPGELFF

length: 15
J: TRBJ2-5
V: TRBV27
size: .
D: .
DNA: TGTGCCAGCAGTTTAAACTTCGGCAGGCAAGAGACCCAGTACTTC
CDR3: CASSLNFGRQETQYF

length: 15
J: TRBJ2-2
V: TRBV18
size: .
D: .
DNA: TGTGCCAGCTCGCACGTCTCGATCAGAGCCGGGGAGCTGTTTTTT
CDR3: CASSHVSIRAGELFF

length: 15
J: TRBJ2-7
V: TRBV7-3
size: .
D: .
DNA: TGTGCCAGCAGCTTAAATGGCGGGAACTCCTACGAGCAGTACTTC
CDR3: CASSLNGGNSYEQYF

length: 14
J: TRBJ2-4
V: TRBV27
size: .
D: .
DNA: TGTGCCAGCAGCCCTTCTGTAGCCAAAAACATTCAGTACTTC
CDR3: CASSPSVAKNIQYF

length: 16
J: TRBJ2-3
V: TRBV5-4
size: once
D: .
DNA: TGTGCCAGCAGCTTGGGCAGGGTTCTTGGCACAGATACGCAGTATTTT
CDR3: CASSLGRVLGTDTQYF

length: 13
J: TRBJ2-7
V: TRBV11-2
size: .
D: TRBD1
DNA: TGTGCCAGCAGCTCCGACAGGGTCTACGAGCAGTACTTC
CDR3: CASSSDRVYEQYF

length: 14
J: TRBJ1-5
V: TRBV6-6
size: .
D: TRBD1
DNA: TGTGCCAGCAAACCGGGACAGGGGAAGCAGCCCCAGCATTTT
CDR3: CASKPGQGKQPQHF

length: 14
J: TRBJ2-5
V: TRBV6-1
size: .
D: TRBD2
DNA: TGTGCCAGCATGCGACTAGCGGGAGCGGAGACCCAGTACTTC
CDR3: CASMRLAGAETQYF

length: 15
J: TRBJ1-5
V: TRBV19
size: once
D: .
DNA: TGTGCCAGTAGCCCCGATGTGAGGGAAAGCAAGCCCCAGCATTTT
CDR3: CASSPDVRESKPQHF

length: 14
J: TRBJ2-4
V: TRBV25-1
size: .
D: .
DNA: TGTGCCAGCAGGGGGGGTCTAGCCAAAAACATTCAGTACTTC
CDR3: CASRGGLAKNIQYF

length: 14
J: TRBJ1-1
V: TRBV7-8
size: once
D: .
DNA: TGTGCCAGCAGCTTAGCGACTTACGGGACTGAAGCTTTCTTT
CDR3: CASSLATYGTEAFF

length: 11
J: TRBJ1-3
V: TRBV7-2
size: .
D: .
DNA: TGTGCCAGCAGCTTAAGGAACACCATATATTTT
CDR3: CASSLRNTIYF

length: 14
J: TRBJ2-7
V: TRBV4-2
size: few
D: TRBD2
DNA: TGTGCCAGCAGCCCTGGGGCGGGAGGCTACGAGCAGTACTTC
CDR3: CASSPGAGGYEQYF

length: 16
J: TRBJ2-7
V: TRBV4-1
size: .
D: TRBD1
DNA: TGCGCCAGCAGCCGCGAGACAGGGGGCGCCGGCCACGAGCAGTACTTC
CDR3: CASSRETGGAGHEQYF

length: 16
J: TRBJ1-5
V: TRBV5-5
size: .
D: .
DNA: TGTGCCAGCAGCCCTATGCAAGGGGGTTTAGGTCAGCCCCAGCATTTT
CDR3: CASSPMQGGLGQPQHF

length: 18
J: TRBJ2-7
V: TRBV12-1
size: .
D: .
DNA: TGTGCCAGCAGCTTTGTGTCTAGCGGGAGTCCAGAAGCCTACGAGCAGTACTTC
CDR3: CASSFVSSGSPEAYEQYF

length: 16
J: TRBJ1-3
V: TRBV9
size: .
D: TRBD1
DNA: TGTGCCAGCAGCGCTCGGGACAGGAGCTCTGGAAACACCATATATTTT
CDR3: CASSARDRSSGNTIYF

length: 15
J: TRBJ1-6
V: TRBV7-2
size: .
D: .
DNA: TGTGCCAGCACCCAAAGCAGGCAGATTAATTCACCCCTCCACTTT
CDR3: CASTQSRQINSPLHF

length: 16
J: TRBJ2-1
V: TRBV19
size: .
D: TRBD2
DNA: TGTGCCAGTAGTATAGTGGGGAGGGCTAGTTACAATGAGCAGTTCTTC
CDR3: CASSIVGRASYNEQFF

length: 16
J: TRBJ1-3
V: TRBV9
size: .
D: .
DNA: TGTGCCAGCAGCGTAGGTGGGGGGACCTCTGGAAACACCATATATTTT
CDR3: CASSVGGGTSGNTIYF

length: 11
J: TRBJ1-2
V: TRBV30
size: .
D: .
DNA: TGTGCCTGGAGTGTATATTATGGCTACACCTTC
CDR3: CAWSVYYGYTF

length: 13
J: TRBJ1-1
V: TRBV30
size: few
D: .
DNA: TGTGCCTGGAGCGACGCCCCGAACACTGAAGCTTTCTTT
CDR3: CAWSDAPNTEAFF

length: 14
J: TRBJ2-7
V: TRBV7-2
size: .
D: TRBD2
DNA: TGTGCCAGCAGCTTAAGCGGGAGCTCTTACGAGCAGTACTTC
CDR3: CASSLSGSSYEQYF

length: 14
J: TRBJ1-1
V: TRBV25-1
size: .
D: .
DNA: TGTGCCAGCAGTAACGGACGACTGAACACTGAAGCTTTCTTT
CDR3: CASSNGRLNTEAFF

length: 13
J: TRBJ2-1
V: TRBV5-1
size: .
D: .
DNA: TGCGCCAGCAGCGCAGTCCCTGGGAGTGAGCAGTTCTTC
CDR3: CASSAVPGSEQFF

length: 18
J: TRBJ2-1
V: TRBV7-2
size: .
D: TRBD1
DNA: TGTGCCAGCAGCTTAGCTCCCAAGGGACAGAGCTCCTACAATGAGCAGTTCTTC
CDR3: CASSLAPKGQSSYNEQFF

length: 14
J: TRBJ1-1
V: TRBV6-5
size: .
D: TRBD1
DNA: TGTGCCAGCAGTCCAGGGGGCAAACGCACTGAAGCTTTCTTT
CDR3: CASSPGGKRTEAFF

length: 18
J: TRBJ2-6
V: TRBV7-2
size: .
D: TRBD1
DNA: TGTGCCAGCAGCTCGCTTACAGGGGGAAGGGGTGGGGCCAACGTCCTGACTTTC
CDR3: CASSSLTGGRGGANVLTF

length: 15
J: TRBJ2-1
V: TRBV4-3
size: .
D: .
DNA: TGCGCCAGCAGCCAAGATTGGGGGAGCTACAATGAGCAGTTCTTC
CDR3: CASSQDWGSYNEQFF

length: 15
J: TRBJ2-7
V: TRBV5-8
size: .
D: .
DNA: TGTGCCAGCAGCCCCAAGGTAGGGAGTTCCTACGAGCAGTACTTC
CDR3: CASSPKVGSSYEQYF